This T cell receptor (beta chain) was identified in a study of T-cell memory formation after mild COVID-19. TCRdb re-called the 5' RACE reads with MiXCR, one entry per CDR3 protein. The repertoire holds around 83,000 distinct CDR3 sequences, with around 25% as singletons. General observations from the study: Within pre-infection memory, some responding clones were found, suggesting cross-reactive memory joined.

With regard to this clonotype: What it binds is not known.

The CDR3 has 16 residues. V was pared by 5 bases and J by 2 bases, with 15 bases between. The chain recombines TRBV12-3 or TRBV12-4 with TRBJ2-2; D ambiguous. This sequence originates from a man between 18 and 35 years old who had mild COVID-19 (a few samples of this study predate the infection). Cell type and time point are not known. Source material: PBMCs or a T cell subset sorted from them (not recorded which). CDR3 in DNA: TGTGCCAGCAGTCCAATCCGGCTCCGTAACACCGGGGAGCTGTTTTTT. Translated: CASSPIRLRNTGELFF.